The TCR beta chain under discussion was sequenced for a study of blood T cell repertoires in COVID-19. TCRdb keeps only in-frame clones here, not all; method: immunoSEQ multiplex PCR. Among 77,000 or so clones listed, roughly four fifths were seen once. V lost 1 base and J 8 bases, leaving 11 bases between the germline ends. The CDR3 extends over 13 amino acids. Germline V CDR1 and CDR2: LGHDT, YNNKEL (reference sequence). The chain joins TRBV3-1 (or the pseudogene TRBV3-2) to TRBJ1-2; D perhaps matches TRBD1 (5 bases). Sequencing input: peripheral blood. This clonotype was obtained from a woman in her fifties or sixties with acute or convalescent COVID-19. This CDR3 is CASSQVQGGGYTF. The DNA of the CDR3 is TGTGCCAGCAGCCAAGTGCAGGGAGGGGGCTACACCTTC.